One sample yielded the 27 T cell receptor beta chains listed below, sequenced in a study of T-cell reconstitution after alpha-beta-depleted transplantation in children. Unique molecular identifiers featured in how the TCRbeta library was prepared. TCRdb recomputed calls from the PCR reads with MiXCR, one row per CDR3 protein. The sample has about 610,000 distinct CDR3 sequences, about 11% seen once. The specimen comprised PBMCs from the stem cell graft donor, sampled from the stem cell graft. The source is a human donor who donated a stem cell graft to a child with acute myeloid leukemia.

In its sample, this clonotype was seen a few times. The chain carries TRBV6-1 and TRBJ2-1; TRBD2 aligns across 9 bases. The CDR3 has 17 residues. Germline CDR1 reads MNHNS; CDR2 reads SASEGT. V lost 5 bases, J lost 7 bases, and 15 bases stayed unmatched. Here the CDR3 DNA reads TGTGCCAGCAGTCCCACACTAGCGGGCCCCCTGGGGAATGAGCAGTTCTTC. This gives the protein CASSPTLAGPLGNEQFF.

This clonotype was observed a handful of times. The chain joins TRBV5-1 to TRBJ2-1; tentative D call: TRBD1 (5 bases). V shed 1 base and J shed 15 bases, with 20 bases lying between them. The CDR3 covers 14 residues. CDR1 and CDR2 (germline): SGHRS, YFSETQ. In DNA, the CDR3 is TGCGCCAGCAGCTTGAGGATAAAGGACAACCCGGGGTTCTTC. It yields the protein CASSLRIKDNPGFF.

The chain has TRBV4-3 and TRBJ2-3; the match to TRBD1 covers 8 bases. The CDR3 length is 17 residues. V was pared by 4 bases and J by 2 bases, with 11 bases of the junction left unmatched. Germline V gene lookup returns CDR1 LGHNA and CDR2 YSLEER. CDR3 bases: TGCGCCAGCAGCCTATATTTGGGACAGGAGACCACAGATACGCAGTATTTT. Protein: CASSLYLGQETTDTQYF.

The gene calls are TRBV29-1 and TRBJ1-2; D is unclear. The ends were cut back, 7 bases at V and 2 bases at J, with 11 bases in the middle. The CDR3 runs to 12 residues. Germline CDR1 SQVTM, CDR2 ANQGSEA. The DNA of the CDR3 is TGCAGCGCCCAGTCTTCCAACTATGGCTACACCTTC. Residues: CSAQSSNYGYTF.

This clonotype showed up many times. The DNA of the CDR3 is TGTGCCAGCAGCCGACGGCTGGGCCCAGAAAAACTGTTTTTT. It yields the protein CASSRRLGPEKLFF. The chain is built from TRBV11-2 and TRBJ1-4; unclear D gene. Per germline, CDR1 SGHAT and CDR2 FQNNGV. V gave up 5 bases and J gave up 8 bases, with 15 bases separating them. There are 14 residues in the CDR3.

The chain recombines TRBV15 with TRBJ2-1, with 11 bases matching TRBD1. CDR1 and CDR2 (germline): LNHNV, YYDKDF (reference sequence). Trimming took 6 bases from V and 7 from J; bases not matched to a gene: 8. This CDR3 spans 15 amino acids. The CDR3 bases are TGTGCCACCAGTGGGACAGGGGGAAATAGGAATGAGCAGTTCTTC. Encoded protein: CATSGTGGNRNEQFF.

This clonotype turned up a few times. This rearrangement joins TRBV2 to TRBJ2-1; 9 positions agree with TRBD2. The CDR3 covers 13 residues. The ends lost 6 bases at V and 8 bases at J; junction bases unmatched: 5. Germline CDR1 is SNHLY and CDR2 is FYNNEI. The CDR3 reads CASRGTSRYEQFF. As DNA, the CDR3 is TGTGCCAGCAGGGGGACTAGCAGATATGAGCAGTTCTTC.

This clonotype appeared many times. This chain joins TRBV21-1 and TRBJ2-7. TRBV21-1 is a pseudogene. CDR3 length: 10 amino acids. In DNA, the CDR3 is TGTGCCAGCAGCAAATACGAGCAGTACTTC. Its protein is CASSKYEQYF.

Ten or more counts support this clonotype. The V gene is TRBV6-1, the J gene TRBJ2-7, with 8 bases matching TRBD2. Germline CDR1 MNHNS, CDR2 SASEGT. V trimming: 10 bases; J trimming: 5 bases; junction bases outside the gene matches: 10. The CDR3 is 13 amino acids. In DNA form, the CDR3 reads TGTGCCACCTCACCGATTAGCGGGAACGAGCAGTACTTC. It translates to CATSPISGNEQYF.

The sample holds many counts of this clonotype. The V call is TRBV19, the J call TRBJ2-7; 12 bases line up with TRBD1. V gave up 3 bases and J gave up 3 bases; unmatched junction bases: 3. The CDR3 spans 15 residues. CDR1 LNHDA and CDR2 SQIVND come from the germline V gene (reference sequence). DNA for the CDR3: TGTGCCAGTAGTATGGGACAGGGGGCCTACTACGAGCAGTACTTC. It translates to CASSMGQGAYYEQYF.

This clonotype was recorded only once. The chain couples TRBV6-4 to TRBJ1-4; 7 positions match TRBD1. The CDR3 has 19 amino acids. Germline CDR1 and CDR2: MRHNA and SNTAGT. Germline trimming cut 2 bases from V and 8 bases from J; bases unmatched to any gene: 20. CDR3 nucleotides: TGTGCCAGCAGTGACACTCCGGGACAGCAAATCCCTAGGGGAGAAAAACTGTTTTTT. It codes for CASSDTPGQQIPRGEKLFF.

This clonotype was counted a few times. The CDR3 DNA reads TGTGCCAGCAGCCAAGATTCCCTAGCGGGAGGGCCCGGCAATGAGCAGTTCTTC. Its translation is CASSQDSLAGGPGNEQFF. V is TRBV3-1 and J is TRBJ2-1; 12 bases align to TRBD2. The CDR3 runs 18 residues. Germline loops: CDR1 LGHDT, CDR2 YNNKEL (reference sequence). With V trimmed by 0 bases and J by 6 bases, 9 bases remained unmatched.

This clonotype was seen a few times. The J gene is TRBJ2-1, the V gene TRBV30; 14 nucleotides align to TRBD2. In germline, CDR1 is GTSNPN, CDR2 SVGIG (reference sequence). The V and J ends lost 0 bases and 8 bases, in that order; junction bases with no gene match: 9. The CDR3 has 17 residues. The CDR3 DNA follows: TGTGCCTGGAGTGTACCGGGACTAGCGGGAGTGGGCGATGAGCAGTTCTTC. It is translated as CAWSVPGLAGVGDEQFF.

This rearrangement joins TRBV28 to TRBJ1-1; 7 positions match TRBD1. This CDR3 comprises 15 residues. Germline CDR1 is MDHEN and CDR2 is SYDVKM. V lost 6 bases and J lost 3; bases outside the gene matches: 10. CDR3: CASRYRGGGDTEAFF. The CDR3 region has the DNA TGTGCCAGCAGGTACAGGGGAGGAGGGGACACTGAAGCTTTCTTT.

The genes are TRBV4-2 and TRBJ2-3; no clear D gene. Germline CDR1 and CDR2: LGHNA and YNFKEQ. Trimming took 4 bases from V and 5 from J, leaving 7 bases between them. The CDR3 spans 12 residues. In nucleotides, the CDR3 is TGTGCCAGCAGCCGAGCCGGAGATACGCAGTATTTT. Its translation: CASSRAGDTQYF.

In this sample, this clonotype turned up many times. The chain is built from TRBV28 and TRBJ2-3, with TRBD1 matching over 7 bases. This CDR3 is built from 18 residues. Germline assignment: CDR1 MDHEN and CDR2 SYDVKM. After removal of 7 bases from V and 11 bases from J, the junction contained 27 bases not matched to a gene. The CDR3: CASTSFRDPGQLRRKQYF. In DNA form, the CDR3 reads TGTGCCAGCACCAGTTTTCGGGATCCGGGACAGCTCAGAAGGAAGCAGTATTTT.

This clonotype was picked up many times. The rearrangement links TRBV20-1 to TRBJ1-4; D perhaps matches TRBD1 (5 bases). Trimming pared 3 bases from V and 5 bases from J, leaving 16 bases between. Germline values: CDR1 DFQATT, CDR2 SNEGSKA (reference sequence). This CDR3 is built from 15 residues. CDR3 sequence (DNA): TGCAGTGCTAGTGTCCTTCGGGGGAAGAATGAAAAACTGTTTTTT. Translation gives CSASVLRGKNEKLFF.

The V call is TRBV7-9, the J call TRBJ1-1; D may be TRBD1 (5 bases). Deletions cut 5 bases from V and 3 bases from J, with 16 bases between. Germline CDR1 is SEHNR and CDR2 is FQNEAQ (reference sequence). The CDR3 sequence is 15 residues long. Here the CDR3 DNA reads TGTGCCAGCAGCGCGGGGGAGGGCCCGTACACTGAAGCTTTCTTT. Its translation: CASSAGEGPYTEAFF.

There are a few counts of this clonotype. The chain links TRBV6-2 or TRBV6-3 to TRBJ2-7; TRBD1 might be the D (7 bases). CDR1 and CDR2 from the germline V gene are MNHEY and SVGEGT. The CDR3 totals 19 residues. V was shortened by 4 bases and J by 4 bases, with 29 bases between the two germline ends. For the CDR3, the DNA is TGTGCCAGCAGTTCCCCGACAGGGAGGTCGGGCCCCCCGGTTTACGAGCAGTACTTC. Translating gives CASSSPTGRSGPPVYEQYF.

This clonotype was found a few times. V usage is TRBV15 and J usage is TRBJ2-1; D is perhaps TRBD2 (5 bases). CDR1 and CDR2 (germline): LNHNV, YYDKDF (reference sequence). The CDR3 sequence is 17 residues long. Deletions cut 2 bases from V and 9 bases from J, with 23 bases between. The chain's CDR3 is CATSRSTRGAMLGEQFF. DNA for the CDR3: TGTGCCACCAGCAGATCAACTCGGGGAGCGATGTTAGGTGAGCAGTTCTTC.

There are a few counts of this clonotype. This chain joins TRBV2 and TRBJ2-4, with 7 bases aligning to TRBD1. The CDR3 has 16 amino acids. The V segment lost 7 bases and the J segment 4 bases; nucleotides outside the gene matches: 13. Looked up from germline, CDR1 is SNHLY and CDR2 is FYNNEI. The CDR3 here is CASTSVNDREKNIQYF. For the CDR3, the DNA is TGTGCCAGCACCTCAGTGAACGACAGGGAAAAAAACATTCAGTACTTC.

This chain connects TRBV27 to TRBJ2-7, with 7 bases identical to TRBD1. The V gene's germline CDR1 is MNHEY and CDR2 SMNVEV (reference sequence). This CDR3 is built from 13 residues. V lost 5 bases, J lost 6 bases, and 7 bases stayed unmatched. CDR3 region: CASSRLTGTEQYF. In DNA form, the CDR3 reads TGTGCCAGCAGTAGACTGACAGGGACCGAGCAGTACTTC.

This clonotype was seen repeatedly, ten times or more. The rearrangement joins TRBV6-5 to TRBJ2-7; 11 bases match TRBD1. J gave up 4 bases and V 4 bases, and 6 bases lay outside the gene matches. Germline loops: CDR1 MNHEY, CDR2 SVGAGI. This CDR3 comprises 15 residues. The DNA of the CDR3 is TGTGCCAGCAGTTCTCCGGGACAGGGGGAATACGAGCAGTACTTC. Protein: CASSSPGQGEYEQYF.

This chain connects TRBV14 to TRBJ1-4; 9 bases are a match to TRBD1. Germline V gene data show CDR1 as SGHDN and CDR2 as FVKESK. CDR3 length equals 15 residues. V lost 8 bases, J lost 6 bases, and 10 bases stayed unmatched. This CDR3 is CASRLTGGLDEKLFF. The DNA of the CDR3 is TGTGCCAGCCGTCTTACAGGGGGCCTCGATGAAAAACTGTTTTTT.

This rearrangement joins TRBV7-9 to TRBJ2-2, with D tentatively TRBD1 or TRBD2 (6 bases each). The CDR3 consists of 16 residues. The V gene's germline CDR1 is SEHNR and CDR2 FQNEAQ (reference sequence). With 6 bases removed from V and 5 bases from J, the gap between germline ends came to 19 bases. CDR3 amino acids: CASSPRDTQWTGELFF. CDR3 sequence (DNA): TGTGCCAGCAGTCCGCGGGACACCCAATGGACCGGGGAGCTGTTTTTT.

The chain recombines TRBV6-6 with TRBJ2-1; no definite D call. The ends were cut back, 7 bases at V and 9 bases at J, with 16 bases in the middle. Germline V lookup: CDR1 MNHNY, CDR2 SVGAGI (reference sequence). This CDR3 has 13 residues. CDR3 nucleotides: TGTGCCAGCACCCCCATCAACCCTAGTGAGCAGTTCTTC. Its translation is CASTPINPSEQFF.

This rearrangement joins TRBV5-1 to TRBJ2-3; D uncertain. This CDR3 contains 16 residues. The V end lost 0 bases, the J end lost 0 bases, and 11 bases lay between the germline ends. The germline CDR1 and CDR2 sequences are SGHRS and YFSETQ. CDR3 in amino acids: CASSLGYGDSTDTQYF. In DNA, the CDR3 is TGCGCCAGCAGCTTGGGGTATGGCGATAGCACAGATACGCAGTATTTT.